The 29 T cell receptor beta chains reported below all come from one sample, sequenced in a study of T-cell memory formation after mild COVID-19. TCRdb processed the 5' RACE reads anew with MiXCR; each CDR3 protein has one entry. The sample lists around 530,000 distinct CDR3 sequences, approximately 21% seen once, with around 7.7% in the top ten. The sequenced sample was PBMCs or a T cell subset sorted from them (not recorded which). These receptors were taken from an adult woman who had mild COVID-19 (a few samples of this study predate the infection). Cell type and time point are not known.

The chain uses TRBV7-2 and TRBJ2-2; D assignment may be TRBD1 or TRBD2 (6 bases each). The germline V gene has CDR1 SGHTA and CDR2 FQGNSA. CDR3 size: 15 residues. Trimming cost V 5 bases and J 6 bases, with 16 bases left between them. The CDR3 bases are TGTGCCAGCAGCCCGTGGGCAGGGGAGGCCGGGGAGCTGTTTTTT. Translating gives CASSPWAGEAGELFF.

This clonotype appeared many times. J is TRBJ1-2 and V is TRBV20-1, with D uncertain. The V and J ends lost 0 bases and 7 bases respectively, with 12 bases between them. The CDR3 totals 13 residues. Germline values: CDR1 DFQATT, CDR2 SNEGSKA (reference sequence). The CDR3 nucleotides read TGCAGTGCTAGAGATGGTCCCGGATCTGGCTACACCTTC. Amino acids: CSARDGPGSGYTF.

This chain joins TRBV5-5 and TRBJ2-1, with TRBD1 matching over 7 bases. V lost 6 bases, J lost 9 bases, and 15 bases stayed unmatched. This CDR3 spans 15 amino acids. Germline assignment: CDR1 SGHKS and CDR2 YYEKEE (reference sequence). The DNA of the CDR3 is TGTGCCAGCACCCATTGGCTGACAGGGTCGGGTGAGCAGTTCTTC. Its protein is CASTHWLTGSGEQFF.

This clonotype was recorded a few times. The CDR3 here is CSVGADSAGELFF. Here the CDR3 DNA reads TGCAGCGTTGGGGCAGATTCGGCCGGGGAGCTGTTTTTT. The V call is TRBV29-1, the J call TRBJ2-2; D not resolved. This CDR3 is 13 amino acids long. The V gene lost 4 bases and the J gene lost 6 bases, with 12 bases spanning the gap. Germline values: CDR1 SQVTM, CDR2 ANQGSEA.

This clonotype has only a few counts. This sequence joins TRBV18 and TRBJ2-7; D is possibly TRBD2 (6 bases). The V end lost 3 bases, the J end lost 1 base, and 13 bases lay between the germline ends. Germline-derived CDR1 and CDR2 are KGHSH and LQKENI. The CDR3 has 15 residues. This CDR3 reads CASSPPGVQSYEQYF. The DNA for the CDR3 is TGTGCCAGCTCACCGCCGGGAGTTCAATCCTACGAGCAGTACTTC.

This clonotype was observed a few times. The J gene is TRBJ2-3, the V gene TRBV20-1; no reliable D call. Germline V CDR1 and CDR2: DFQATT, SNEGSKA (reference sequence). The CDR3 has 13 residues. Trimming removed 2 bases at V and 0 bases at J, with 6 bases between. In DNA form, the CDR3 reads TGCAGTGCTAGAACGGGTAGCACAGATACGCAGTATTTT. This translates into CSARTGSTDTQYF.

The chain has TRBV5-1 and TRBJ1-2; 7 bases fit TRBD1. The CDR3 runs 13 residues. The trim removed 9 bases at V and 2 bases at J, leaving 7 bases unmatched. Germline loops: CDR1 SGHRS, CDR2 YFSETQ. The CDR3 loop reads CATAAGQNYGYTF. The CDR3 coding sequence is TGCGCCACCGCGGCGGGACAGAACTATGGCTACACCTTC.

The genes are TRBV7-9 and TRBJ1-1, with D maybe TRBD1 (5 bases). Deletions cut 7 bases from V and 10 bases from J, with 16 bases between. This CDR3 has 12 residues. The germline V gene encodes CDR1 SEHNR and CDR2 FQNEAQ (reference sequence). The CDR3: CASILGGSGAFF. The CDR3 bases are TGTGCCAGCATACTCGGGGGATCGGGAGCTTTCTTT.

There are a few counts of this clonotype. This chain links TRBV10-3 with TRBJ2-7; D remains unclear. With 6 bases removed from V and 0 bases from J, the gap between germline ends came to 15 bases. Germline loops: CDR1 ENHRY, CDR2 SYGVKD. This CDR3 region has 15 residues. Written as DNA, the CDR3 is TGTGCCATCAGGGAACGGTTTTTTAGCTCCTACGAGCAGTACTTC. Translating it yields CAIRERFFSSYEQYF.

This clonotype came up a few times. CDR3 coding DNA: TGTGCCACCAGTGAGAGACACAGGGCTGAGCAGTTCTTC. Its translation is CATSERHRAEQFF. The chain links TRBV24-1 to TRBJ2-1; tentatively, D is TRBD1 (6 bases). Germline V gene lookup returns CDR1 KGHDR and CDR2 SFDVKD. This CDR3 spans 13 amino acids. V was clipped by 4 bases and J by 9 bases, with 12 bases between them.

This clonotype was observed a few times. The V and J genes are TRBV10-3 and TRBJ2-7; 8 nucleotides line up with TRBD2. This CDR3 has 15 residues. Per germline, CDR1 ENHRY and CDR2 SYGVKD. V lost 0 bases to trimming and J lost 0 bases; unmatched junction nucleotides: 1. CDR3 in DNA: TGTGCCATCAGTGAGTCTAGCGGGATCTCCTACGAGCAGTACTTC. Translated: CAISESSGISYEQYF.

This CDR3 reads CASSLVPDSSYGYTF. CDR3 bases: TGTGCCAGCAGCTTGGTACCGGACTCCAGCTATGGCTACACCTTC. V usage is TRBV5-6 and J usage is TRBJ1-2; D ambiguous. Germline V lookup: CDR1 SGHDT, CDR2 YYEEEE. This CDR3 is built from 15 residues. V lost 0 bases, J lost 4 bases, and 13 bases lay in between.

The J gene is TRBJ2-3, the V gene TRBV7-2; the match to TRBD2 covers 13 bases. Germline trimming cut 5 bases from V and 7 bases from J; bases unmatched to any gene: 12. The CDR3 sequence is 17 residues long. Germline V gives CDR1 SGHTA, CDR2 FQGNSA. The CDR3 is CASSPPGLAGRGNTQYF. The CDR3 nucleotides are TGTGCCAGCAGCCCTCCGGGACTAGCGGGGCGGGGGAATACGCAGTATTTT.

The chain combines TRBV7-2 with TRBJ2-5, with TRBD2 matching 13 bases. The length of the CDR3 is 19 residues. CDR1 SGHTA and CDR2 FQGNSA come from the germline V gene. The V gene end was trimmed by 4 bases and the J gene end by 2 bases; junction bases not matched to a gene: 13. The CDR3 loop is CASSSSLTSGGLKQETQYF. DNA of the CDR3: TGTGCCAGCAGCTCCAGCCTGACTAGCGGGGGGCTCAAACAAGAGACCCAGTACTTC. The whole variable domain, remainder taken from reference TRBV7-2 and TRBJ2-5, is GAGVSQSPSNKVTEKGKDVELRCDPISGHTALYWYRQSLGQGLEFLIYFQGNSAPDKSGLPSDRFSAERTGGSVSTLTIQRTQQEDSAVYLCASSSSLTSGGLKQETQYFGPGTRLLVL.

This clonotype was detected only a few times. The chain employs TRBV7-3 and TRBJ2-3; D is tentatively TRBD1 or TRBD2 (5 bases each). The CDR3 is made up of 17 amino acids. The germline V gene encodes CDR1 SGHTA and CDR2 FQGTGA. V gave up 0 bases and J gave up 2 bases, with 15 bases separating them. CDR3 region: CASSLTRGGWNTDTQYF. Here the CDR3 DNA reads TGTGCCAGCAGCTTAACGAGGGGCGGTTGGAACACAGATACGCAGTATTTT. The full variable domain, in which reference TRBV7-3 and TRBJ2-3 provide the parts outside the CDR3, is GAGVSQTPSNKVTEKGKYVELRCDPISGHTALYWYRQSLGQGPEFLIYFQGTGAADDSGLPNDRFFAVRPEGSVSTLKIQRTERGDSAVYLCASSLTRGGWNTDTQYFGPGTRLTVL.

This clonotype has more than one count but fewer than ten. The chain combines TRBV4-2 with TRBJ2-3, with D perhaps assigned TRBD1 or TRBD2 (5 bases each). The V end lost 0 bases, the J end lost 0 bases, and 13 bases lay between the germline ends. Germline values: CDR1 LGHNA, CDR2 YNFKEQ. CDR3 length: 17 residues. As DNA, the CDR3 is TGTGCCAGCAGCCAAGAGGGGCCTAGCTCTAGCACAGATACGCAGTATTTT. Translated: CASSQEGPSSSTDTQYF.

This chain uses TRBV14 with TRBJ1-1, with D possibly TRBD1 on 5 matching bases. The CDR3 is 15 residues long. The V gene's germline CDR1 is SGHDN and CDR2 FVKESK. V dropped 4 bases and J dropped 0 bases, with 12 bases sitting between them. In DNA form, the CDR3 reads TGTGCCAGCAGCCCTGGGGGGGAGCTGAACACTGAAGCTTTCTTT. Its protein is CASSPGGELNTEAFF.

The rearrangement uses TRBV12-3 or TRBV12-4 and TRBJ2-5; TRBD1 aligns across 10 bases. The CDR3 totals 15 residues. V lost 5 bases, J lost 5 bases, and 8 bases stayed unmatched. The CDR3 reads CASSPGTGVWETQYF. Written as DNA, the CDR3 is TGTGCCAGCAGTCCTGGGACAGGGGTGTGGGAGACCCAGTACTTC.

This clonotype appeared a few times. The chain is built from TRBV18 and TRBJ2-1, with 13 bases identical to TRBD2. V lost 0 bases and J lost 8; bases outside the gene matches: 4. CDR3 length equals 16 residues. CDR1 is KGHSH, CDR2 LQKENI, per germline. The CDR3 DNA reads as TGTGCCAGCTCACCACCCACTAGCGGGGGGGTGTATGAGCAGTTCTTC. Residues: CASSPPTSGGVYEQFF.

This clonotype has only a few counts. The chain links TRBV24-1 to TRBJ2-5; 8 bases agree with TRBD1. Germline V CDR1 and CDR2: KGHDR, SFDVKD. The CDR3 is made up of 17 amino acids. The V gene end was trimmed by 1 base and the J gene end by 4 bases; junction bases not matched to a gene: 10. DNA of the CDR3: TGTGCCACCAGTGATTTCAGGGAGGACAGGGTGGGAGAGACCCAGTACTTC. Protein product: CATSDFREDRVGETQYF.

V usage is TRBV29-1 and J usage is TRBJ1-4; D is perhaps TRBD1 (5 bases). Trimming stripped 6 bases from V and 6 bases from J, with 8 bases between. CDR3 length: 11 amino acids. CDR1 and CDR2 from the germline V gene are SQVTM and ANQGSEA. This CDR3 reads CSVGTDEKLFF. The CDR3 nucleotides are TGCAGCGTGGGGACCGATGAAAAACTGTTTTTT. The full variable domain, with the rest looked up from reference TRBV29-1 and TRBJ1-4, is SAVISQKPSRDICQRGTSLTIQCQVDSQVTMMFWYRQQPGQSLTLIATANQGSEATYESGFVIDKFPISRPNLTFSTLTVSNMSPEDSSIYLCSVGTDEKLFFGSGTQLSVL.

This clonotype appeared a few times. The CDR3 sequence: CASSELPIGAHYGYTF. CDR3 nucleotide sequence: TGTGCCAGCAGCGAACTTCCAATAGGGGCCCACTATGGCTACACCTTC. The gene calls are TRBV9 and TRBJ1-2, with TRBD1 as a possible D gene (5 bases). CDR3 length: 16 residues. The V end was cut by 3 bases, the J end by 3 bases, with 18 bases between. The germline V gene encodes CDR1 SGDLS and CDR2 YYNGEE. The variable domain in full, completed from reference TRBV9 and TRBJ1-2, reads DSGVTQTPKHLITATGQRVTLRCSPRSGDLSVYWYQQSLDQGLQFLIQYYNGEERAKGNILERFSAQQFPDLHSELNLSSLELGDSALYFCASSELPIGAHYGYTFGSGTRLTVV.

V gene TRBV12-3 or TRBV12-4 combines with J gene TRBJ1-3; 9 bases are shared with TRBD1. The CDR3 totals 18 residues. V dropped 0 bases and J dropped 2; count of bases not matched to a gene: 8. CDR3: CASSLAPGQGITGNTIYF. The CDR3, as DNA: TGTGCCAGCAGTTTAGCCCCGGGACAGGGAATAACTGGAAACACCATATATTTT.

V is TRBV2 and J is TRBJ2-2; unclear D gene. Per the germline V gene, CDR1 is SNHLY and CDR2 is FYNNEI. This CDR3 comprises 17 residues. Trimming took 0 bases from V and 1 from J, leaving 12 bases between them. The CDR3 loop reads CASSEAAPQLNTGELFF. Here the CDR3 DNA reads TGTGCCAGCAGTGAAGCCGCCCCTCAGTTGAACACCGGGGAGCTGTTTTTT.

The chain combines TRBV4-1 with TRBJ2-1; D is possibly TRBD2 (6 bases). Germline V lookup: CDR1 MGHRA, CDR2 YSYEKL. CDR3 length: 16 amino acids. V was pared by 1 base and J by 5 bases, with 15 bases between. The CDR3, as DNA: TGCGCCAGCAGCCAAGTTTTCGGGAGTTCTCACAATGAGCAGTTCTTC. Translated, it gives CASSQVFGSSHNEQFF.

The chain combines TRBV6-6 with TRBJ1-4; D unresolved. V shed 4 bases and J shed 10 bases, with 13 bases lying between them. This CDR3 has 13 amino acids. Germline CDR1 reads MNHNY; CDR2 reads SVGAGI (reference sequence). CDR3 sequence (DNA): TGTGCCAGCAGTTCCGGGTTAGTGGCAAAACTGTTTTTT. The encoded protein is CASSSGLVAKLFF.

This rearrangement joins TRBV7-9 to TRBJ2-3; 9 nucleotides line up with TRBD2. V was clipped by 4 bases and J by 4 bases; unmatched bases: 9. Per the germline V gene, CDR1 is SEHNR and CDR2 is FQNEAQ (reference sequence). The CDR3 covers 16 residues. The CDR3 DNA follows: TGTGCCAGCAGCTCTCCTCCTAGCGGGATCGCAGATACGCAGTATTTT. As protein: CASSSPPSGIADTQYF.

The rearrangement joins TRBV15 to TRBJ2-2, with D hard to call. Trimming took 6 bases from V and 1 from J, leaving 9 bases between them. Per the germline V gene, CDR1 is LNHNV and CDR2 is YYDKDF (reference sequence). This CDR3 comprises 14 residues. CDR3 region: CATSSGGNTGELFF. CDR3 coding DNA: TGTGCCACCAGTTCCGGCGGGAACACCGGGGAGCTGTTTTTT.

The chain joins TRBV20-1 to TRBJ2-7, with 10 bases that match TRBD1. J lost 3 bases, V lost 3 bases, and 5 bases had no gene match. CDR3 length: 14 residues. CDR1 and CDR2 from the germline V gene are DFQATT and SNEGSKA (reference sequence). CDR3 DNA: TGCAGTGCTAGCGGGACAGGGGAAAGCTACGAGCAGTACTTC. This translates into CSASGTGESYEQYF.